This T cell receptor (beta chain) came from a study of T-cell memory formation after mild COVID-19. Using its own MiXCR run on the 5' RACE reads, TCRdb lists one record per CDR3 protein. In the table there are about 140,000 distinct CDR3 sequences, around 15% of which are singletons. The CDR3 totals 15 residues. V was clipped by 3 bases and J by 0 bases, with 9 bases between them. Germline-derived CDR1 and CDR2 are LNHDA and SQIVND (reference sequence). This clonotype has just a few counts. The chain uses TRBV19 and TRBJ1-3, with no clear D. The TCR originated in an adult woman who had mild COVID-19 (a few samples of this study predate the infection). Cell type and time point are not known. Sequenced: PBMCs or a T cell subset sorted from them (not recorded which). DNA of the CDR3: TGTGCCAGTAGTATTCTCGGCCTCTCTGGAAACACCATATATTTT. Amino acids: CASSILGLSGNTIYF.